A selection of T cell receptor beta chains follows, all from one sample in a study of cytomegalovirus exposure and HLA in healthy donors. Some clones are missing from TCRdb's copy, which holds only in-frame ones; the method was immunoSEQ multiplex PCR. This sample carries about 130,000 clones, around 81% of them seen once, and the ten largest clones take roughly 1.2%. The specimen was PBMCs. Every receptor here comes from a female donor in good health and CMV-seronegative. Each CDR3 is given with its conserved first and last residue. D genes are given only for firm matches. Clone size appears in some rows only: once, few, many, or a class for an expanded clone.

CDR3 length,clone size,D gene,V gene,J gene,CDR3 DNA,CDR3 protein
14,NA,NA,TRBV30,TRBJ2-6,TGTGCCGCAGGGTTTAGCTCTGGGGCCAACGTCCTGACTTTC,CAAGFSSGANVLTF
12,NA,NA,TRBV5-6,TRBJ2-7,TGTGCCAGCAGCCTTACAGTTCACGAGCAGTACTTC,CASSLTVHEQYF
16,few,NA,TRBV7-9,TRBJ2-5,TGTGCCAGCAGCTTAGCCGTTGTAGAAAATAAAGAGACCCAGTACTTC,CASSLAVVENKETQYF
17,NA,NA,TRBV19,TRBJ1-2,TGTGCCAGTAGAGGCATCATGTATGGAGGTCCTAACTATGGCTACACCTTC,CASRGIMYGGPNYGYTF
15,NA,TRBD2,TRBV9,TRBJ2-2,TGTGCCAGCAATGGCGGGGGGGCAGTCACCGGGGAGCTGTTTTTT,CASNGGGAVTGELFF
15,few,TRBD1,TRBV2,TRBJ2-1,TGTGCCAGCAGGCGGACAGGGACGGAGTACAATGAGCAGTTCTTC,CASRRTGTEYNEQFF
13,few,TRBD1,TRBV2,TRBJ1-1,TGTGCCAGCACCCTCAGGGGGAGCCCTGAAGCTTTCTTT,CASTLRGSPEAFF
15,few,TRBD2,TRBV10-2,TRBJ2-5,TGCGCCAGCAAGTTAGGGAGCGGGAGTTACGAGACCCAGTACTTC,CASKLGSGSYETQYF
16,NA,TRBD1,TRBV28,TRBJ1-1,TGTGCCAGCAGTCGGGAGGGGGCGAGGATAAACACTGAAGCTTTCTTT,CASSREGARINTEAFF
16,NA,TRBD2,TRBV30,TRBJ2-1,TGTGCCTGGAGTGTACGCGGGGGTTACTCCTACAATGAGCAGTTCTTC,CAWSVRGGYSYNEQFF
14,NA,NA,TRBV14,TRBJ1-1,TGTGCCAGCAGCCCCCACCAGGGGTTTACTGAAGCTTTCTTT,CASSPHQGFTEAFF
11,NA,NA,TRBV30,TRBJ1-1,TGTGCCTGGAGGGGGCTCACTGAAGCTTTCTTT,CAWRGLTEAFF